The T cell receptor (beta chain) described here comes from a study of T-cell reconstitution after alpha-beta-depleted transplantation in children (dated by TCRdb to 2015 to 2016). Broadly, across the study: Using TCR repertoire profiling, the study quantitatively followed how T-cell immune reconstitution unfolded in children after TCRalphabeta/CD19-depleted allogeneic hematopoietic cell transplantation. General conclusions and limits of the study: The apparently early recovery of alphabetaT-cell counts about two months after transplant reportedly depended on only several hundred rapidly expanded clones that came from non-depleted graft cells. Over the following months the frequencies of hyperexpanded clones went down, and after one year T-cell counts and TCRbeta diversity were mostly credited to newly produced T cells. In some patients, high TCRbeta diversity at day 60 was attributed to recipient T cells and intrathymic progenitors that had survived conditioning.

A distance of 6 bases separates the germline ends of V and J, which lose 2 bases and 7 bases respectively. The CDR3 goes from the cysteine to the phenylalanine over 12 residues. The kept DNA is CDR3 alone, 36 bases in frame from the first base. CDR1 and CDR2, per the germline V gene, are MNHEY and SVGEGT. Preparation of the library involved PCR. Sequenced on an Illumina HiSeq 2500. To normalize quantification of the TCRbeta repertoire, the TCR libraries were built with molecular barcoding that relied on unique molecular identifiers. The public sequencing data were trimmed at Q25 with fastp and processed into clonotypes with MiXCR by TCRdb, which kept only in-frame beta chains. Rows merge per CDR3 protein into single entries with the most common DNA and genes. Across this sample there are around 500,000 distinct CDR3 sequences, with more than 20% seen only once. Roughly 14% of the sample belongs to the ten largest clones.

About this clonotype: The antigen it binds to is not known. No much larger clonotype is one base removed from it; base qualities were not supplied.

In the paper's terms, the treatment or condition label means: allogeneic hematopoietic cell transplantation with graft depleted of TCRalphabeta T cells and CD19 B cells. TCRalphabeta/CD19-depleted allogeneic hematopoietic cell grafts were given to the transplant recipients, all of whom were children. This TCR came from a boy less than two years old who had a stem cell transplant for acute myeloid leukemia, so the T cells may come from the graft donor. The sample here was PBMCs, mostly from graft donor cells, taken 360 days after TCRalphabeta/CD19-depleted stem cell transplant. The chain is assembled from TRBV6-2 or TRBV6-3 and TRBJ2-1; no confident D gene assignment can be made. The CDR3 region: CASSYEWNEQFF. Here is the DNA: TGTGCCAGCAGTTACGAGTGGAATGAGCAGTTCTTC.